The rows below give T cell receptor beta chains drawn from one sample of a study of metastatic and nonmetastatic thyroid tumors. TCRdb called clones again from the PCR reads with MiXCR. The sample shows some 84,000 clones, 8.6% of them seen only once. Material for sequencing was blood. All receptors come from a female donor with papillary thyroid cancer or a benign thyroid nodule (not recorded which). Some clones in this sample may be carry-over from other donors' samples. Both conserved end residues are part of each CDR3. D genes are given only for firm matches. The size of a clone is reported for some rows only, either as once, few or many, or as a class for expanded clones.

V gene	J gene	clone size	D gene	CDR3 DNA	CDR3 protein
TRBV5-1	TRBJ1-2	many	TRBD1	TGCGCCAGCAGTTTCGGACAGGAGCCATACTATGGCTACACCTTC	CASSFGQEPYYGYTF
TRBV6-1	TRBJ1-6	few	-	TGTGCCAGCAGTGATACCTATAATTCACCCCTCCACTTT	CASSDTYNSPLHF
TRBV20-1	TRBJ2-3	-	-	TGCAGTGCCCTTTGGGACTCGAACCCCCCAGATACGCAGTATTTT	CSALWDSNPPDTQYF
TRBV2	TRBJ2-2	many	-	TGTGCCAGCATAAGGGACCGGAACACCGGGGAGCTGTTTTTT	CASIRDRNTGELFF
TRBV30	TRBJ2-7	many	-	TGTGCCTGGAGTGTACCCCCAGGCACCTACGAGCAGTACTTC	CAWSVPPGTYEQYF
TRBV6-2/TRBV6-3	TRBJ1-2	many	-	TGTGCCAGCAGTTACGGGGACTATGGCTACACCTTC	CASSYGDYGYTF
TRBV12-3/TRBV12-4	TRBJ2-5	many	-	TGTGCCAGCACCAACAGGGGACTGGGGGAGACCCAGTACTTC	CASTNRGLGETQYF
TRBV6-4	TRBJ1-1	-	TRBD1	TGTGCCAGCAGCGGGCTCGAGCGGGACAGCGGTATTAACACTGAAGCTTTCTTT	CASSGLERDSGINTEAFF
TRBV10-2	TRBJ1-1	many	TRBD1	TGCGCCAGCAGTGAGGGGACAGGGTGGACTGAAGCTTTCTTT	CASSEGTGWTEAFF
TRBV27	TRBJ2-5	many	-	TGTGCCAGCAGTTTAATACGGGGGGCCGGGGAGACCCAGTACTTC	CASSLIRGAGETQYF
TRBV6-1	TRBJ2-3	many	-	TGTGCCAGCAGTGAAAAGGGGTTTCCTAGCACAGATACGCAGTATTTT	CASSEKGFPSTDTQYF
TRBV5-6	TRBJ1-6	few	-	TGTGCCAGCAGCTTGGGGGGACTAACGTATAATTCACCCCTCCACTTT	CASSLGGLTYNSPLHF
TRBV5-1	TRBJ2-1	many	TRBD1	TGCGCCAGCAGCGGGCCGGGACAGATCGGGCTCTTAGATGAGCAGTTCTTC	CASSGPGQIGLLDEQFF
TRBV4-2	TRBJ2-3	few	TRBD1	TGTGCCAGCAGCCAAGAAGGACAGGGAGGAGATACGCAGTATTTT	CASSQEGQGGDTQYF
TRBV6-1	TRBJ2-5	many	-	TGTGCCAGCAGTGCCCGGATCCAAGAGACCCAGTACTTC	CASSARIQETQYF
TRBV11-1	TRBJ2-2	many	-	TGTGCCAGCAGCTTAGCCGTTGCGGATCTCACCGGGGAGCTGTTTTTT	CASSLAVADLTGELFF
TRBV7-2	TRBJ2-1	few	-	TGTGCCAGCAGCTTATCGCCTAGCTCCTACAATGAGCAGTTCTTC	CASSLSPSSYNEQFF
TRBV6-5	TRBJ1-5	few	TRBD1	TGTGCCAGCAGTTACACTTCTTCCGGACAGGGGGCAGGTCAGCCCCAGCATTTT	CASSYTSSGQGAGQPQHF
TRBV12-3/TRBV12-4	TRBJ2-5	-	-	TGTGCCAGCGGTTTGGGGCGGGTGAGCCAAGAGACCCAGTACTTC	CASGLGRVSQETQYF
TRBV20-1	TRBJ2-3	few	-	TGCAGTGTTTTGATAGCCGCAGATACGCAGTATTTT	CSVLIAADTQYF
TRBV6-1	TRBJ2-5	many	TRBD2	TGTGCCAGCAGTCCACTAGCGGGGGGCCGGGAGACCCAGTACTTC	CASSPLAGGRETQYF
TRBV30	TRBJ2-4	many	-	TGTGCCTGGAGCCCCGTTAAGACGGACATTCAGTACTTC	CAWSPVKTDIQYF
TRBV2	TRBJ2-5	many	TRBD1	TGTGCCAGCAATCCCGGGACAGGTCAAGAGACCCAGTACTTC	CASNPGTGQETQYF
TRBV10-3	TRBJ2-5	many	TRBD2	TGTGCCATCAGTGGGACTAGCGGGGGAGGGGAGACCCAGTACTTC	CAISGTSGGGETQYF
TRBV19	TRBJ2-3	few	TRBD2	TGTGCCAGTAGTATAGCGGGGGGGCAAGATACGCAGTATTTT	CASSIAGGQDTQYF
TRBV5-1	TRBJ2-7	many	-	TGCGCCAGCAGGTTTCATCAGGAATACGAGCAGTACTTC	CASRFHQEYEQYF
TRBV12-5	TRBJ2-3	many	-	TGTGCTAGTGGTTTGGTACCCACAGATACGCAGTATTTT	CASGLVPTDTQYF
TRBV7-9	TRBJ2-1	many	TRBD2	TGTGCCAGCAGCTTAGAGCCGGGACTAGCGGGGGATGAGCAGTTCTTC	CASSLEPGLAGDEQFF
TRBV20-1	TRBJ2-5	few	-	TGCAGTGCACGTGGCGAGGAGACCCAGTACTTC	CSARGEETQYF
TRBV9	TRBJ1-6	many	-	TGTGCCAGCAGCGTAGACAGATCAAGGAATTCACCCCTCCACTTT	CASSVDRSRNSPLHF
TRBV20-1	TRBJ1-5	many	-	TGCAGTGCTAATTCGGGGGCGGTTCAGCCCCAGCATTTT	CSANSGAVQPQHF
TRBV2	TRBJ2-3	many	TRBD2	TGTGCCAGCACCCCCCGGGGGGGCCTAACAGATACGCAGTATTTT	CASTPRGGLTDTQYF
TRBV7-2	TRBJ2-7	many	TRBD2	TGTGCCAGCAGCTTAGCGGGCGGGGGGAGCTCCTACGAGCAGTACTTC	CASSLAGGGSSYEQYF
TRBV6-2/TRBV6-3	TRBJ2-5	many	TRBD2	TGTGCCAGCAGAAGCGGGGGAGGTGGGGAGACCCAGTACTTC	CASRSGGGGETQYF
TRBV10-2	TRBJ1-3	many	TRBD1	TGCGCCAGCAGTAACAAGGGGGCGCATGGAAACACCATATATTTT	CASSNKGAHGNTIYF
TRBV6-1	TRBJ1-2	few	-	TGTGCCAGAGGCAAGCAGTTGGAGGTTGGCTACGCCTTC	CARGKQLEVGYAF
TRBV20-1	TRBJ2-1	few	-	TGCAGTGCCTTAGGACCGTCCTTCTCCAACAATGAGCAGTTCTTC	CSALGPSFSNNEQFF
TRBV19	TRBJ1-1	many	-	TGTGCCAGTAGTATAGTCCGAAGGACTGAAGCTTTCTTT	CASSIVRRTEAFF
TRBV20-1	TRBJ2-7	-	TRBD2	TGCAGTGCTAGAGATTTGGCTAGCGGGGGGGCTCCCTACGTGGTGTACTTC	CSARDLASGGAPYVVYF
TRBV3-1	TRBJ2-5	-	TRBD2	TGTGCCAGCAGCTTCGGGGGGTCGGGGTGTAAAGAGACCCAGTACTTC	CASSFGGSGCKETQYF
TRBV7-2	TRBJ2-7	many	-	TGTGCCAGCAGCTTAGACGGAGGGGCCTCTTACGAGCAGTACTTC	CASSLDGGASYEQYF
TRBV6-4	TRBJ2-2	many	TRBD2	TGTGCCAGCAGTGCCGCGGGGGGGCCCGGGACCGGGGAGCTGTTTTTT	CASSAAGGPGTGELFF
TRBV19	TRBJ1-1	few	TRBD1	TGTGCCAGTAGAACAGACACCCTCAGGGACAGGGGAAGTGGCACTGAAGCTTTCTTT	CASRTDTLRDRGSGTEAFF
TRBV10-3	TRBJ1-1	many	-	TGTGCCATCTCCGGGTCCCCCCTGAACACTGAAGCTTTCTTT	CAISGSPLNTEAFF
TRBV7-6	TRBJ2-5	-	TRBD2	TGTGCCAGCAGCAGCGGCCTAGCGGTGGGGACCCAGTACTTC	CASSSGLAVGTQYF